This section outlines one TCR beta chain sequence together with its context. Its antigen is currently not known. No quality values exist for individual bases; no much larger clone is one base distant. The sample belongs to a study of response to subunit inactivated influenza vaccine (dated by TCRdb to between 2017 and 2018). Looking at the study overall: The study used deep quantitative T cell receptor repertoire profiling to track responses to a trivalent subunit inactivated influenza vaccine. What the authors observed across the whole study: The authors proposed that each seasonal influenza vaccination may bring in only a limited number of new T cells.

Libraries were constructed by RT-PCR. Sequencing was performed on an Illumina HiSeq 2500. The public reads were reprocessed in TCRdb via fastp at Q25 and MiXCR, keeping in-frame beta chains. Each CDR3 protein gets just one entry, which takes the most common genes and DNA from the rows behind it. The sample profile shows 550,000 to 800,000 distinct CDR3 sequences; approximately 15% of them were found once. The ten largest clones represent 5.5% to 7% of the sample. The CDR3 goes from the cysteine to the phenylalanine over 15 residues. The read is trimmed to its CDR3 DNA, 45 bases read in frame from base 1. According to the germline V gene, CDR1 reads LGHNA and CDR2 reads YSLEER. V is pared back by 0 bases and J by 4 bases, with 13 bases lying between the germline termini.

This specimen consisted of PBMCs from blood, obtained around 15 days before vaccination. Recombination joined TRBV4-3 with TRBJ2-7, with a weak D call of TRBD1 (6 bases match). The sequence came from a man in his fifties who received an inactivated influenza vaccine. Donor details come from another sample of the same person, matched by shared clones. CDR3 region: CASSQDSNREYEQYF. Read as DNA, the sequence is TGCGCCAGCAGCCAAGATTCGAACAGGGAGTACGAGCAGTACTTC.